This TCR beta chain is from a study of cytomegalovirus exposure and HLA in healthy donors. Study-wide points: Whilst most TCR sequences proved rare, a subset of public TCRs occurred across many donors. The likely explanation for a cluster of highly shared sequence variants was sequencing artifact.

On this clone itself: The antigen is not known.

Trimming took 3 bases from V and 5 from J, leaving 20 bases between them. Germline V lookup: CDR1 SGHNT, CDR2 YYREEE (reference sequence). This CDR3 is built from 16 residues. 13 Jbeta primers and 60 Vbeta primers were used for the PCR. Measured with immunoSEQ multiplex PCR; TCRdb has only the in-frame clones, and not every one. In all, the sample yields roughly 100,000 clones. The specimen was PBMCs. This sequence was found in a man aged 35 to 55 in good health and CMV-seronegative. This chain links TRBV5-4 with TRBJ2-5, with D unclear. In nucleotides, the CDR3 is TGTGCCAGCAGCTCCTCATTCTTGGGCAGGTCGGAGACCCAGTACTTC. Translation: CASSSSFLGRSETQYF.